This TCR beta chain was profiled in a study of cytomegalovirus exposure and HLA in healthy donors (dated by TCRdb to 2016 to 2017). For context, the study as a whole: In an earlier analysis of roughly 500 of the donors, 276 Gb of sequence data and 90 million to 120 million unique TCR beta sequences from about 179 million T cells were reported. In a later genetic analysis, genome-wide SNP genotypes for about 60% of the 666 donors were used, and that subset was treated as a discovery cohort. HLA typing covered class I and class II loci at four-digit resolution. The study profiled the T cell repertoires of under 850 subjects by immunosequencing and related them to cytomegalovirus serostatus. The study aimed to test whether signatures of past pathogen exposure could be identified by cataloging public T cell receptors. About 5 DR-DQ haplotypes were handled as single units for association and clustering, since linkage in the cohort was strong. High-throughput TCR immunosequencing, statistical association of individual TCRs with disease status, and machine learning were combined to predict cytomegalovirus infection status. An early release that covered about 600 HLA-typed donors contained around 300 gigabases of sequencing data and tens of millions of unique TCR sequences. Donor age, sex, ethnicity and CMV serostatus were compiled together with the repertoire data. Typing coverage varied by locus: 629-630 donors for A, B, C, DRB1 and DQB1; roughly 560 for DQA1; 600 to 610 for DPA1; around 490 for DPB1. An earlier analysis of around 540 of the donors applied high-throughput TCR beta sequencing to assess whether each TCR beta V gene segment acted as functional or pseudogenic. Across approximately 420 genotyped donors of the cohort, an average of roughly 200,000 unique TCR beta nucleotide sequences per donor were sequenced, and roughly 20% of those sequences were non-productive. Along with the approximately 700-subject first cohort, a separate validation cohort of over 90 different subjects was used. Rather than drawing on any new phenotypic data, the later analysis identified candidate immune exposures from TCR beta sequences and the way those sequences occurred across donors. To study patterns of TCR occurrence, a later analysis re-analyzed previously published TCR beta repertoires from just over 650 donors and added high-resolution HLA genotyping. Of the roughly 400 genotyped donors, 75% to 85% were placed in the genetic ancestry cluster associated with self-reported Caucasian donors. All discovery cohort repertoires had been generated on a single sequencing platform.

A few counts support this clone. Its antigen target is currently unknown. Per-nucleotide qualities are absent, and no much larger clonotype sits a single base away. Deletion took 0 bases off V and 0 bases off J, with a span of 12 bases between the germline ends. The germline V gene (reference sequence) supplies CDR1 SGHNT and CDR2 YYREEE. From its cysteine to its phenylalanine, the CDR3 spans 16 amino acids. The entry retains the CDR3 DNA only, 48 bases that are in frame from base 1. The library was built by means of the immunoSEQ multiplex PCR assay. For the multiplex PCR, a mixture combining 60 forward primers for TCR Vbeta segments and 13 reverse primers for TCR Jbeta segments was used. A multiplex PCR assay on genomic DNA amplified the CDR3 region of rearranged TCR beta genes. Amplified TCR beta libraries were sequenced as 87-base-pair reads on the Illumina HiSeq System. Per the source publication's procedure: A later analysis counted 75 million to 100 million unique TCR beta chains across the 550 to 700 repertoires, and roughly 9.9 million of these chains were shared by at least two donors. Raw reads were error-corrected and collapsed into unique sequences by a nearest-neighbor algorithm in which closely related sequences were merged to remove PCR and sequencing errors. To assign V, D and J gene segments, CDR3 sequences were aligned to IMGT reference sequences. For a sequence to be retained, at least a six-nucleotide match to both a V gene segment and a J gene segment was required. Rearrangements were classified as productive when the CDR3 lacked stop codons and remained in frame with V and J, and all other rearrangements were classified as non-productive. CDR3 was defined by IMGT convention, running from the second conserved V-encoded cysteine to the conserved J-encoded phenylalanine. The earlier analysis of 550 to 650 of the donors excluded any sequence lacking an unambiguous match to a single V gene segment. In an earlier analysis of 450 to 700 of the donors, V segments were called functional above 56.7% productive rearrangements and were called segregating when the between-donor standard deviation exceeded 5%. To diagnose cytomegalovirus status from the catalog of TCR beta chain sequences, a statistical classification framework was built. In a later analysis, TCR nucleotide sequences were compared against IMGT/GENE-DB human TR gene sequences so that V and J genes could be assigned. The TCRdist pipeline was used in a later analysis to assign CDR3 sequences and most-parsimonious VDJ recombination scenarios. In a later analysis, each TCR beta chain was defined by its CDR3 amino acid sequence together with its V-gene family, and reads without a unique V-gene family were excluded. A later analysis removed 600 or so highly shared, low-generation-probability nucleotide sequences to deal with suspected cross-contamination and a sequencing artifact. In a later analysis, a clonal expansion index was calculated for each public chain from normalized within-repertoire ranks of inferred template counts. In a later analysis, generation probabilities were computed with a VDJ recombination model fitted to out-of-frame rearrangements, and the resulting probabilities were checked against IGoR. Hypergeometric tests were used in a later analysis to score TCR-TCR, TCR-HLA and TCR-CMV co-occurrence, with a repertoire-size bias correction applied to the TCR pairs. In a later analysis, false discovery rates were estimated by permuting HLA or CMV assignments 20 times. In a later analysis, co-occurring TCRs were grouped with DBSCAN, and TCRdist sequence similarity was added when clustering was performed within HLA-allele-positive subsets. For co-occurrence clustering, repertoires with fewer than 30,000 or more than 120,000 public chains were excluded, along with four to six repertoires with anomalous nucleotide sharing. TCRdb's version of the immuneACCESS table is confined to in-frame rearrangements and falls short of the full clone set. An unresolved V gene accounts for under half of the shortfall where checked; the remainder is of unknown origin. The V and J calls and clone size are taken from that table; D and trimming were inferred from the DNA. This sample lists around 160,000 clones; over 65% were detected once. The top ten constitute around 3% of the sample.

The study at large found these results: A total of some 180 TCR beta chains were listed by the study as associated with cytomegalovirus. About 15 rarely observed V segments, including chromosome 9 orphons, were excluded from the earlier analysis of a few hundred of the donors because counts were too low. In this cohort, only TCR beta chains were sequenced, and detectable features were limited by the absence of alpha or paired-chain data. Some IMGT-functional V segments, including TRBV6-2 and TRBV6-3, could not be told apart with the 87-base-pair reads, so those segments were excluded. Presence/absence analyses assumed roughly uniform sequencing depth across donors, an assumption that may not hold. For the cohort, immune exposure information was limited to CMV serostatus. The classifier was reported to diagnose cytomegalovirus status with high specificity and sensitivity in both the original cohort and the validation cohort. In a later analysis, most CMV-associated TCR beta chains were found to appear HLA-restricted, with HLA associations seemingly driven largely by CMV exposure. Across donors, most TCR sequences were observed very rarely, whereas some public TCRs were present in many individuals. A later genetic analysis associated a missense DCLRE1C variant with V-gene and J-gene trimming of TCR beta chains, and an independent cohort replicated the association. According to a later genetic analysis, donors in an Asian-associated ancestry cluster had fewer N-insertions in productive TCRs than the approximately 670-donor mean. A further reported finding was that TCR beta sequences accurately predicted the HLA-A and HLA-B alleles for most subjects in the first cohort. Because HLA typing was unavailable for some donors at each locus, only the typed subset was used in association tests. In a later analysis, TCR association rates were found to vary across HLA loci, with the most associated TCRs seen for DRB1 alleles and the fewest for HLA-C alleles. The authors suggested that the approach could potentially be generalized to other disease states and immunological phenotypes. At a false discovery rate of 0.05, a later analysis linked approximately 18,000 TCR beta sequences to specific HLA alleles. In an earlier analysis of over 550 of the donors, most TCR beta V segments were observed in productive rearrangements about 90% or about 30% of the time, broadly matching IMGT annotations. Strong co-occurrence of HLA alleles, especially DR and DQ, made assigning TCR associations to individual alleles difficult. Compared with equally common non-associated chains, HLA-associated TCR beta chains in a later analysis were more clonally expanded and had lower generation probabilities. A cluster of highly shared sequence variants was judged likely to represent a technical artifact of the sequencing pipeline. In vitro tests confirmed that a few of the cytomegalovirus-associated TCR beta chains recognize cytomegalovirus antigens. Linkage disequilibrium might explain the correlated functional status among segregating V segments, but an unknown experimental factor could not be ruled out. According to a later analysis, parvovirus B19, influenza, CMV and Epstein-Barr virus appeared linked to several top co-occurrence clusters.

In total, more than 500 healthy bone marrow donors made up the cohort. All cohort members were sampled while nominally healthy, although unrecorded immune exposures were likely present. The donor tested CMV seropositive, placing the donor among the 290 or so seropositive members of the cohort. A peripheral blood sample was provided by each donor, and peripheral blood mononuclear cells were used for TCR beta sequencing. The Qiagen DNeasy Blood Extraction Kit was used to extract genomic DNA from the blood cell samples. Sequencing was done on a sample of PBMCs. This sequence uses TRBV5-4 and TRBJ1-1; a tentative D match to TRBD1 spans 5 bases. The origin of this receptor is a man between 35 and 55 years old in good health and CMV-seropositive. The CDR3 reads as follows: CASSLGGLSMNTEAFF. The nucleotide sequence is TGTGCCAGCAGCTTGGGGGGCCTCTCGATGAACACTGAAGCTTTCTTT.